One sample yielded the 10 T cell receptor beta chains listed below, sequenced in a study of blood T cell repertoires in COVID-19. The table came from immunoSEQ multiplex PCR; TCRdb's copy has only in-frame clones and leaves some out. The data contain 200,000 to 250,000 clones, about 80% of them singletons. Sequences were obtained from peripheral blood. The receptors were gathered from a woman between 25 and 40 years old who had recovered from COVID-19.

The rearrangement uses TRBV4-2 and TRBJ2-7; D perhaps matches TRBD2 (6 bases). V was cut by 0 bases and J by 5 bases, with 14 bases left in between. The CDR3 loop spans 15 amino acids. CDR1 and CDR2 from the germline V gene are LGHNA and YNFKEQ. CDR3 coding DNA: TGTGCCAGCAGCCAAGAAGAGCGGGCTTGGGACGAGCAGTACTTC. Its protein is CASSQEERAWDEQYF.

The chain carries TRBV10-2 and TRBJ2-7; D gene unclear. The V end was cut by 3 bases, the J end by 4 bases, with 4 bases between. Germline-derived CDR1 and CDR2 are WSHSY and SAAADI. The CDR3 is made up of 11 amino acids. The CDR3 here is CASSEYYEQYF. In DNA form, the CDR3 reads TGCGCCAGCAGTGAATATTACGAGCAGTACTTC.

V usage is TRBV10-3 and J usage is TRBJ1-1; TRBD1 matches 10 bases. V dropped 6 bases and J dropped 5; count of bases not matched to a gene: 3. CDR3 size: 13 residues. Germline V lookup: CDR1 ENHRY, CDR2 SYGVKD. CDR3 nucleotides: TGTGCCATCAGACGGGACAGGGGAACTGAAGCTTTCTTT. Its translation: CAIRRDRGTEAFF.

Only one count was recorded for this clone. CDR3 DNA: TGTGCCAGCAGCCCTACCGGAGGTGCCACCGGGGAGCTGTTTTTT. As protein: CASSPTGGATGELFF. The chain combines TRBV7-3 with TRBJ2-2, with a possible D match to TRBD2 (5 bases). The germline CDR1 and CDR2 sequences are SGHTA and FQGTGA. The V and J ends lost 5 bases and 4 bases respectively, with 14 bases between them. The CDR3 spans 15 residues.

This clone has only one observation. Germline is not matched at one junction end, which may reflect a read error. The CDR3 sequence: CASCEAWGEPETQYF. The CDR3 DNA reads as TGTGCCAGCTGTGAAGCTTGGGGAGAACCGGAGACCCAGTACTTC. The chain carries TRBV6-1 and TRBJ2-5, with D tentatively TRBD2 (5 bases). CDR3 size: 15 residues. CDR1 is MNHNS, CDR2 SASEGT, per germline.

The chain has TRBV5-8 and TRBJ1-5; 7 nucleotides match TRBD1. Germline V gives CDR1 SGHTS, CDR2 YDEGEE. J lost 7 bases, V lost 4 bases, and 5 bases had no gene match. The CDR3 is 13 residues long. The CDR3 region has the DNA TGTGCCAGCAGCCCAGACAGGGTACAGCCCCAGCATTTT. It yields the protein CASSPDRVQPQHF.

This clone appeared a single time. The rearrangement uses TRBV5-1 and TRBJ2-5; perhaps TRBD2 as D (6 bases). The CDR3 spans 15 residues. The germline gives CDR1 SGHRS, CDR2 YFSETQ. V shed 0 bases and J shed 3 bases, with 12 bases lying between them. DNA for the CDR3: TGCGCCAGCAGCTTGGCCACCGGGAGTAAAGAGACCCAGTACTTC. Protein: CASSLATGSKETQYF.

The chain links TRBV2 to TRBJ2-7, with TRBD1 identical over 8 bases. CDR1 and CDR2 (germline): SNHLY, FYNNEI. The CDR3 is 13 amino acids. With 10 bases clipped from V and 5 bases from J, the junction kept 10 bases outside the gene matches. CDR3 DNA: TGTGCCAACAACGGACAGGGCGGGGACGAGCAGTACTTC. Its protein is CANNGQGGDEQYF.

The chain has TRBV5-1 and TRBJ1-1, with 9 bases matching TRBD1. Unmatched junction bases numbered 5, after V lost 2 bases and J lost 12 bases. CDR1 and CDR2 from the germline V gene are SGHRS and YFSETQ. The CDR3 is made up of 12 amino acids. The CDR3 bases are TGCGCCAGCAGCTTTGAGGACAGGGGAACTTTCTTT. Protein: CASSFEDRGTFF.

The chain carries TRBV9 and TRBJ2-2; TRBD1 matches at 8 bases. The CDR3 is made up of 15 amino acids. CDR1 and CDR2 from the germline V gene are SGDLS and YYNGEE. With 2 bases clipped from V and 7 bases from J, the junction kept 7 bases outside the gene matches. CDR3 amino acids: CASSVGQGAGGELFF. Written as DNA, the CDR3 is TGTGCCAGCAGCGTGGGGCAGGGGGCTGGCGGGGAGCTGTTTTTT.